These 14 T cell receptor beta chains were all obtained from the same sample, sequenced in a study of cytomegalovirus exposure and HLA in healthy donors. Primers: 60 Vbeta forward and 13 Jbeta reverse. The protocol was immunoSEQ multiplex PCR, while the TCRdb copy is restricted to in-frame clones and leaves out a portion. The sample has about 200,000 clones, around 80% seen once; the top ten hold about 1.5%. Sequenced sample: PBMCs. Receptors were obtained from a man in his fifties in good health and CMV-seronegative.

The rearrangement uses TRBV7-6 and TRBJ1-6; D call uncertain. Germline CDR1 SGHVS, CDR2 FNYEAQ. The V gene lost 1 base and the J gene lost 0 bases, with 4 bases spanning the gap. The CDR3 has 15 amino acids. The CDR3 nucleotides read TGTGCCAGCAGCTTAGAGAGCTCCTATAATTCACCCCTCCACTTT. Its translation is CASSLESSYNSPLHF.

V usage is TRBV7-9 and J usage is TRBJ2-7, with D maybe TRBD1 (6 bases). Germline V gene sequence: CDR1 SEHNR, CDR2 FQNEAQ (reference sequence). The CDR3 covers 15 residues. V gave up 5 bases and J gave up 4 bases, with 18 bases separating them. CDR3 nucleotide sequence: TGTGCCAGCAGCGCATTAACCGGGACAAGTTACGAGCAGTACTTC. Its translation: CASSALTGTSYEQYF.

This clone was observed a few times. The V and J genes are TRBV11-2 and TRBJ2-5; a weak D match, TRBD1 (6 bases). The tail of the sequence fits TRBJ2-7 better, so the J call may be wrong. CDR1 is SGHAT and CDR2 is FQNNGV in the germline V gene. This CDR3 is built from 13 residues. The CDR3 spells CASSSGVAYEQYF. In DNA form, the CDR3 reads TGTGCCAGCAGCTCAGGGGTGGCCTACGAGCAGTACTTC.

Only one count was recorded for this clone. Within the sample, other DNA sequences also encode this same CDR3. J is TRBJ2-7 and V is TRBV7-9; tentatively, D is TRBD1 (5 bases). V lost 2 bases and J 4 bases, leaving 6 bases between the germline ends. Germline V gives CDR1 SEHNR, CDR2 FQNEAQ (reference sequence). The CDR3 has 12 residues. The CDR3 nucleotides are TGTGCCAGCAGCTTACAGGGTTACGAGCAGTACTTC. Translating it yields CASSLQGYEQYF.

V is TRBV6-5 and J is TRBJ2-1; 7 nucleotides match TRBD1. Looked up from germline, CDR1 is MNHEY and CDR2 is SVGAGI. Trimming cost V 7 bases and J 5 bases; bases outside gene matches: 8. There are 14 residues in the CDR3. CDR3: CASKHGDSNNEQFF. The CDR3 nucleotides are TGTGCCAGCAAGCATGGGGACAGCAACAATGAGCAGTTCTTC.

The chain is built from TRBV7-8 and TRBJ1-3; D not certain. CDR1 is SGHVS, CDR2 FQNEAQ, per germline. The germline V and J ends were trimmed by 4 bases and 2 bases, with 18 bases remaining between them. The CDR3 length is 17 residues. The CDR3 protein is CASSSRVPGRPGNTIYF. The CDR3 DNA reads as TGTGCCAGCAGCTCACGGGTCCCGGGAAGACCTGGAAACACCATATATTTT.

The V call is TRBV9, the J call TRBJ2-1; 7 nucleotides agree with TRBD1. CDR1 and CDR2 (germline): SGDLS, YYNGEE. CDR3 length equals 17 residues. V lost 3 bases and J lost 6; bases outside the gene matches: 15. The CDR3 loop is CASSETLYRGGSNEQFF. The CDR3 DNA reads TGTGCCAGCAGCGAGACCCTTTACAGGGGCGGAAGCAATGAGCAGTTCTTC.

This chain links TRBV21-1 with TRBJ2-5; the DNA was not used to check the table's D call, TRBD2. TRBV21-1 is a pseudogene segment. This CDR3 has 14 amino acids. The CDR3 DNA is TGTGCCAGCAGCAGTAGCGGGAGGGGAGAGACCCAGTACTTC. Amino acid sequence: CASSSSGRGETQYF.

The chain links TRBV11-2 to TRBJ2-6; weak D call: TRBD1 (5 bases). V lost 2 bases, J lost 4 bases, and 9 bases lay in between. The CDR3 consists of 15 residues. From germline, CDR1 is SGHAT and CDR2 FQNNGV. CDR3 sequence (DNA): TGTGCCAGCAGCTTAAGGGGATCAGGGGCCAACGTCCTGACTTTC. Translating it yields CASSLRGSGANVLTF.

The chain has TRBV4-2 and TRBJ1-3; D unclear. CDR3 length equals 18 residues. Germline CDR1 reads LGHNA; CDR2 reads YNFKEQ. V was shortened by 0 bases and J by 11 bases, with 26 bases between the two germline ends. The CDR3 here is CASSQEAPGRDDRQPIYF. In DNA form, the CDR3 reads TGTGCCAGCAGCCAAGAGGCCCCGGGGAGGGATGACCGCCAACCCATATATTTT.

This clone occurred a few times. V usage is TRBV6-4 and J usage is TRBJ2-1, with 8 bases lining up with TRBD2. The CDR3 spans 15 residues. The junction had 3 bases not matched to a gene; V was cut back by 5 bases and J by 0 bases. Germline V CDR1 and CDR2: MRHNA, SNTAGT. As DNA, the CDR3 is TGTGCCAGCAGTCGGGAGGGAAGCTCCTACAATGAGCAGTTCTTC. Translating it yields CASSREGSSYNEQFF.

A few counts support this clone. The chain employs TRBV5-1 and TRBJ2-1, with 11 bases aligning to TRBD2. The CDR3 contains 16 residues. Unmatched junction bases numbered 9, after V lost 5 bases and J lost 5 bases. CDR1 SGHRS and CDR2 YFSETQ come from the germline V gene. CDR3 amino acids: CASSLTPGLADNEQFF. The CDR3, as DNA: TGCGCCAGCAGTTTGACTCCGGGACTAGCGGACAATGAGCAGTTCTTC.

V usage is TRBV14 and J usage is TRBJ2-7; weak D call: TRBD1 (5 bases). Trimming took 8 bases from V and 3 from J, leaving 14 bases between them. The CDR3 totals 13 residues. Germline CDR1 and CDR2: SGHDN and FVKESK. The CDR3: CASCYGASYEQYF. The CDR3, as DNA: TGTGCCAGCTGTTATGGGGCCAGCTACGAGCAGTACTTC. Full variable domain (rest looked up from reference TRBV14 and TRBJ2-7): EAGVTQFPSHSVIEKGQTVTLRCDPISGHDNLYWYRRVMGKEIKFLLHFVKESKQDESGMPNNRFLAERTGGTYSTLKVQPAELEDSGVYFCASCYGASYEQYFGPGTRLTVT.

This chain connects TRBV5-8 to TRBJ2-4; maybe TRBD1 (6 bases). The V gene lost 4 bases and the J gene lost 0 bases, with 17 bases spanning the gap. There are 17 residues in the CDR3. CDR1 and CDR2 (germline): SGHTS, YDEGEE. The CDR3 coding sequence is TGTGCCAGCAGCCCTAGGGGACAAGCCCTAGCCAAAAACATTCAGTACTTC. Amino acids: CASSPRGQALAKNIQYF. The full variable domain, its missing parts supplied by reference TRBV5-8 and TRBJ2-4, is EAGVTQSPTHLIKTRGQQATLRCSPISGHTSVYWYQQALGLGLQFLLWYDEGEERNRGNFPPRFSGRQFPNYSSELNVNALELEDSALYLCASSPRGQALAKNIQYFGAGTRLSVL.